Presented here are 13 T cell receptor beta chains from one specimen sequenced in a study of early T cells in non-severe SARS-CoV-2 infection. TCRdb called the 5' RACE reads again in MiXCR, with one record for every CDR3 protein. The sample includes approximately 22,000 distinct CDR3 sequences, approximately 4.6% seen only once; the top ten take roughly 15%. Sequencing used whole blood. The source is an adult who was a healthcare worker with PCR-confirmed SARS-CoV-2 infection or an uninfected control (not recorded which).

This clonotype was recorded at least ten times. The chain is built from TRBV19 and TRBJ2-3; 8 positions match TRBD2. Trimming took 2 bases from V and 2 from J; bases not matched to a gene: 3. This CDR3 has 15 residues. In germline, CDR1 is LNHDA, CDR2 SQIVND (reference sequence). CDR3 DNA sequence: TGTGCCAGTAGTATACTAGCGGGCACCACAGATACGCAGTATTTT. Translation gives CASSILAGTTDTQYF.

The chain recombines TRBV4-3 with TRBJ2-1, with 9 bases aligning to TRBD1. This CDR3 is built from 14 residues. Trimming took 3 bases from V and 8 from J; bases not matched to a gene: 5. CDR1 and CDR2 from the germline V gene are LGHNA and YSLEER. This chain's CDR3 is CASSHGTGFYEQFF. The CDR3 region has the DNA TGCGCCAGCAGCCACGGGACAGGGTTCTATGAGCAGTTCTTC.

In this sample, this clonotype turned up a few times. This chain joins TRBV4-3 and TRBJ1-2; a weak D match, TRBD1 (6 bases). V was trimmed by 4 bases and J by 3 bases, leaving 18 bases between them. Germline V gene data show CDR1 as LGHNA and CDR2 as YSLEER. This CDR3 is built from 16 residues. CDR3 nucleotides: TGCGCCAGCAGCCTCACCCTAAGACAGGCGGACTATGGCTACACCTTC. Translation: CASSLTLRQADYGYTF.

By share, this clonotype ranks as medium-sized. The J gene is TRBJ1-5, the V gene TRBV6-2 or TRBV6-3; TRBD1 is a possible D gene (6 bases). Trimming pared 6 bases from V and 4 bases from J, leaving 19 bases between. Per germline, CDR1 MNHEY and CDR2 SVGEGT. The CDR3 extends over 16 amino acids. CDR3 sequence (DNA): TGTGCCAGCAGCCTAGCGTTGGGGGCCCCGAATCAGCCCCAGCATTTT. Its protein product is CASSLALGAPNQPQHF.

This clonotype occurred many times. The chain has TRBV2 and TRBJ2-1; 7 bases align to TRBD1. CDR1 SNHLY and CDR2 FYNNEI come from the germline V gene. J lost 10 bases, V lost 7 bases, and 4 bases had no gene match. This CDR3 is built from 11 residues. The CDR3 coding sequence is TGTGCCAGCATTGACAGGGCCGAGCAGTTCTTC. Amino acid sequence: CASIDRAEQFF.

About this clonotype: Being one base from a much bigger clone, this may be a read error. No conserved phenylalanine or tryptophan is present at the end of the CDR3, so a read error is the likely explanation. The rearrangement uses TRBV2 and TRBJ1-4, with D perhaps TRBD1 (5 bases). The CDR3 loop spans 12 amino acids. Per germline, CDR1 SNHLY and CDR2 FYNNEI. The V end lost 5 bases, the J end lost 11 bases, and 12 bases lay between the germline ends. This CDR3 is CASSQDRRKLFI. The CDR3, as DNA: TGTGCCAGCAGTCAAGACAGACGGAAACTGTTTATT.

This clonotype was seen many times. The CDR3 reads CASSETGSSYNEQFF. The CDR3 coding sequence is TGTGCCAGCAGTGAAACAGGGAGCTCCTACAATGAGCAGTTCTTC. The V call is TRBV2, the J call TRBJ2-1; maybe TRBD1 (6 bases). Germline CDR1 is SNHLY and CDR2 is FYNNEI. This CDR3 is 15 amino acids long. The germline V and J ends were trimmed by 2 bases and 0 bases, with 8 bases remaining between them.

This clonotype was counted a few times. The V and J genes are TRBV30 and TRBJ1-6; weak D call: TRBD1 (5 bases). Trimming stripped 0 bases from V and 14 bases from J, with 11 bases between. The CDR3 is 12 residues long. From germline, CDR1 is GTSNPN and CDR2 SVGIG (reference sequence). Written as DNA, the CDR3 is TGTGCCTGGAGTGTACACCCGACAGCCCTCCACTTT. Translating gives CAWSVHPTALHF. The full variable domain, in which reference TRBV30 and TRBJ1-6 provide the parts outside the CDR3, is SQTIHQWPATLVQPVGSPLSLECTVEGTSNPNLYWYRQAAGRGLQLLFYSVGIGQISSEVPQNLSASRPQDRQFILSSKKLLLSDSGFYLCAWSVHPTALHFGNGTRLTVT.

This clonotype was observed a handful of times. This chain's CDR3 is CSASSPTGPNYGYTF. The CDR3 DNA is TGCAGTGCTAGTAGCCCGACAGGGCCTAACTATGGCTACACCTTC. J is TRBJ1-2 and V is TRBV20-1, with TRBD1 matching over 7 bases. The V and J ends lost 3 bases and 0 bases, in that order; junction bases with no gene match: 7. The CDR3 sequence is 15 residues long. Germline assignment: CDR1 DFQATT and CDR2 SNEGSKA (reference sequence).

This clonotype has a count of ten or more. The chain has TRBV2 and TRBJ2-3, with D hard to call. The ends were cut back, 2 bases at V and 1 base at J, with 10 bases in the middle. The CDR3 contains 15 residues. Germline V gene data show CDR1 as SNHLY and CDR2 as FYNNEI. The CDR3 loop is CASSEMEAGTDTQYF. Here the CDR3 DNA reads TGTGCCAGCAGTGAAATGGAAGCCGGCACAGATACGCAGTATTTT.

This clonotype was seen many times. V usage is TRBV12-3 or TRBV12-4 and J usage is TRBJ2-6; possibly TRBD1 for D (6 bases). There are 17 residues in the CDR3. Deletions cut 5 bases from V and 0 bases from J, with 14 bases between. CDR3 coding DNA: TGTGCCAGCAGTCAGACAGGTTCATCCTCTGGGGCCAACGTCCTGACTTTC. Translated: CASSQTGSSSGANVLTF.

This clonotype showed up just a few times. The chain carries TRBV5-4 and TRBJ2-3, with TRBD1 as a possible D gene (6 bases). V lost 4 bases and J lost 2, with 17 bases in between. Germline CDR1 and CDR2: SGHNT and YYREEE (reference sequence). The CDR3 consists of 16 residues. The DNA for the CDR3 is TGTGCCAGCAGCGTGAGGGTAGGGGGACCCACAGATACGCAGTATTTT. Amino acids: CASSVRVGGPTDTQYF.

This clonotype was observed at least ten times. The rearrangement links TRBV29-1 to TRBJ1-1; 7 nucleotides line up with TRBD1. Per germline, CDR1 SQVTM and CDR2 ANQGSEA. V trimming: 6 bases; J trimming: 2 bases; junction bases outside the gene matches: 3. The CDR3 is 12 residues long. CDR3 bases: TGCAGCGTGAGACAGGGAAACACTGAAGCTTTCTTT. Amino acids: CSVRQGNTEAFF.